What follows are 10 T cell receptor beta chains derived from one specimen sequenced in a study of regulatory T cells in long-lasting Graves disease. Sequencing libraries for TCR beta were prepared with iRepertoire HTBI primers and Arm-PCR of CDR3 regions. TCRdb re-called the multiplex PCR reads through MiXCR, storing one row per CDR3 protein. The sample records a few hundred thousand distinct CDR3 sequences, about a quarter being singletons. The time point: persistent/refractory GD, antithyroid drugs over 5 years with positive TRAb. Extracted RNA from PBMCs served as the source of the TCR library. The input for sequencing was peripheral blood mononuclear cells (PBMCs), taken when the disease was refractory, from a patient treated with antithyroid drugs. The receptors stem from a female donor with Graves disease.

The chain has TRBV29-1 and TRBJ2-6; tentative D call: TRBD1 (5 bases). Germline V gene sequence: CDR1 SQVTM, CDR2 ANQGSEA. The CDR3 is 14 amino acids. V lost 6 bases to trimming and J lost 1 base, with 10 bases between them. CDR3 DNA sequence: TGCAGCGTGGAACAGGTTTCTGGGGCCAACGTCCTGACTTTC. This gives the protein CSVEQVSGANVLTF.

This clonotype appeared many times. This chain joins TRBV7-8 and TRBJ1-2; D uncertain. The CDR3 sequence is 13 residues long. V was trimmed by 2 bases and J by 0 bases, leaving 4 bases between them. Germline CDR1 and CDR2: SGHVS and FQNEAQ. CDR3 in amino acids: CASSLKSNYGYTF. CDR3 coding DNA: TGTGCCAGCAGCTTAAAGTCTAACTATGGCTACACCTTC. Filled out from reference TRBV7-8 and TRBJ1-2, the complete variable domain reads GAGVSQSPRYKVAKRGQDVALRCDPISGHVSLFWYQQALGQGPEFLTYFQNEAQLDKSGLPSDRFFAERPEGSVSTLKIQRTQQEDSAVYLCASSLKSNYGYTFGSGTRLTVV.

A few counts support this clonotype. The gene calls are TRBV7-2 and TRBJ1-2; a possible D gene is TRBD1 (6 bases). Germline CDR1 SGHTA, CDR2 FQGNSA. Trimming removed 2 bases from V and 2 bases from J, with 12 bases in between. This CDR3 comprises 15 residues. In DNA form, the CDR3 reads TGTGCCAGCAGCTTACGAAGAGGACAGAACTATGGCTACACCTTC. Translating it yields CASSLRRGQNYGYTF.

This chain uses TRBV20-1 with TRBJ2-7; 10 bases are a match to TRBD2. This CDR3 has 14 amino acids. Unmatched junction bases numbered 11, after V lost 6 bases and J lost 6 bases. Germline V gene data show CDR1 as DFQATT and CDR2 as SNEGSKA (reference sequence). CDR3 DNA: TGCAGTGCGCCTGAGAGCGGGAGGGCCGGCGAGCAGTACTTC. Its protein product is CSAPESGRAGEQYF.

The genes are TRBV19 and TRBJ1-1, with TRBD1 identical over 11 bases. Trimming took 2 bases from V and 4 from J; bases not matched to a gene: 3. CDR3 length equals 15 residues. Looked up from germline, CDR1 is LNHDA and CDR2 is SQIVND (reference sequence). Here the CDR3 DNA reads TGTGCCAGTAGTATACCCGGGACAGGGGGCACTGAAGCTTTCTTT. Its translation is CASSIPGTGGTEAFF.

In this sample, this clonotype turned up many times. The chain uses TRBV3-1 and TRBJ2-7; 7 bases match TRBD2. With 3 bases clipped from V and 4 bases from J, the junction kept 6 bases outside the gene matches. The V gene's germline CDR1 is LGHDT and CDR2 YNNKEL (reference sequence). The CDR3 has 14 residues. CDR3 protein: CASSQEGLVYEQYF. CDR3 bases: TGTGCCAGCAGCCAGGAAGGACTAGTTTACGAGCAGTACTTC.

The rearrangement joins TRBV7-9 to TRBJ1-5, with D unresolved. Germline loops: CDR1 SEHNR, CDR2 FQNEAQ (reference sequence). V lost 2 bases to trimming and J lost 0 bases, with 8 bases between them. The CDR3 length is 15 residues. CDR3 amino acids: CASSLSSGSNQPQHF. CDR3 sequence (DNA): TGTGCCAGCAGCTTATCGTCGGGTAGCAATCAGCCCCAGCATTTT.

J is TRBJ1-2 and V is TRBV5-6; TRBD1 aligns across 9 bases. Germline CDR1 is SGHDT and CDR2 is YYEEEE. The V and J ends lost 0 bases and 5 bases, in that order; junction bases with no gene match: 2. The CDR3 is 14 amino acids. CDR3 sequence reads: CASSLVDRGYGYTF. In nucleotides, the CDR3 is TGTGCCAGCAGCTTGGTGGACAGGGGATATGGCTACACCTTC.

This clonotype was detected only a few times. The chain couples TRBV15 to TRBJ1-6; the match to TRBD1 covers 10 bases. V trimming: 4 bases; J trimming: 7 bases; junction bases outside the gene matches: 4. This CDR3 has 15 amino acids. Germline V CDR1 and CDR2: LNHNV, YYDKDF (reference sequence). DNA for the CDR3: TGTGCCACCAGCAACCGGGACAGGGGAAATTCACCCCTCCACTTT. Translation gives CATSNRDRGNSPLHF.

The sample holds many counts of this clonotype. The chain uses TRBV27 and TRBJ2-5, with TRBD2 identical over 8 bases. This CDR3 has 14 amino acids. V lost 2 bases to trimming and J lost 5 bases; unmatched junction nucleotides: 4. CDR1 MNHEY and CDR2 SMNVEV come from the germline V gene (reference sequence). The chain's CDR3 is CASSLTTSDETQYF. The CDR3 DNA reads TGTGCCAGCAGTTTAACGACTAGCGACGAGACCCAGTACTTC.